This record concerns one T cell receptor beta chain sequence. Its target is not known. The sample belongs to a study of cytomegalovirus exposure and HLA in healthy donors. Study observations and caveats: Analysis performed later found more than 15,000 TCR beta sequences associated with HLA alleles at 0.05 false discovery rate. Looking again later, the authors saw that most CMV-associated TCR beta chains seemed HLA-restricted.

Trimming pared 5 bases from V and 0 bases from J, leaving 10 bases between. CDR1 and CDR2 from the germline V gene are MNHEY and SMNVEV (reference sequence). This CDR3 is built from 14 residues. Researchers ran the PCR with 60 Vbeta and 13 Jbeta primers. Measured with immunoSEQ multiplex PCR; TCRdb has only the in-frame clones, and not every one. The sample holds 150,000 to 200,000 clones; about 80% are singletons and the top ten take 4.8%. The sample was PBMCs. The receptor was derived from a man between 18 and 29 years old in good health and CMV-seronegative. V gene TRBV27 combines with J gene TRBJ1-1; weak D call: TRBD1 (6 bases). The CDR3: CASSRQVMNTEAFF. The CDR3 DNA reads as TGTGCCAGCAGTCGACAGGTGATGAACACTGAAGCTTTCTTT.